This is a list of T cell receptor beta chains from one sample in a study of cytomegalovirus exposure and HLA in healthy donors. Only in-frame clones appear in the TCRdb table, and some are missing; sequencing was by immunoSEQ multiplex PCR. The sample comprises almost 200,000 clones, around 77% of which are singletons, and approximately 2% rests with the top ten. Input material: PBMCs. The receptor source for this set is a man in his thirties or forties in good health and CMV-seronegative. Both conserved end residues are part of each CDR3. A D gene is named only where the DNA matches it firmly. Size values are once, few and many counts, or a class for expanded clones, and some rows have none.

d_call	clone_size	v_call	j_call	cdr3_nt	cdr3_aa
-	once	TRBV11-3	TRBJ2-3	TGTGCCAGCAGCTTAGACGGTAGCACAGATACGCAGTATTTT	CASSLDGSTDTQYF
TRBD2	few	TRBV9	TRBJ2-2	TGTGCCAGCAGCCCCAAGCTAGCGGGAGATGTCCCCGGGGAGCTGTTTTTT	CASSPKLAGDVPGELFF
-	-	TRBV19	TRBJ1-2	TGTGCCACCCGGACAGACAACTATGGCTACACCTTC	CATRTDNYGYTF
TRBD2	-	TRBV7-9	TRBJ2-7	TGTGCCAGCACCTTAGGGACTAGCGGTAACTACGAGCAGTACTTC	CASTLGTSGNYEQYF
-	-	TRBV21-1	TRBJ2-3	TGTGCCAGCAGCAAAAACCTAGAAGGAGCGGGAGGACTCACAGATACGCAGTATTTT	CASSKNLEGAGGLTDTQYF
-	-	TRBV27	TRBJ2-1	TGTGCCAGCAGTCGCCCCGGTAGCGGAAATGAGCAGTTCTTC	CASSRPGSGNEQFF
-	once	TRBV18	TRBJ2-7	TGTGCCAGCTCACCAAGATCTCTAGCGCGGGGCGAGCAGTACTTC	CASSPRSLARGEQYF
-	-	TRBV5-4	TRBJ2-3	TGTGCCAGCTCCCCCTATCTAGCGCCTAGCACAGATACGCAGTATTTT	CASSPYLAPSTDTQYF
TRBD1	-	TRBV5-4	TRBJ1-2	TGTGCCAGCAGCTTGAGGGTATCGTCAGGGGGGAACTATGGCTACACCTTC	CASSLRVSSGGNYGYTF
TRBD2	-	TRBV5-1	TRBJ2-3	TGCGCCAGCAGCTCTGCGGGAGACCGCACAGATACGCAGTATTTT	CASSSAGDRTDTQYF
-	few	TRBV4-1	TRBJ1-6	TGCGCCAGCAGCCAAGATGTGAGTAATTCACCCCTCCACTTT	CASSQDVSNSPLHF
TRBD1	-	TRBV7-7	TRBJ2-1	TGTGCCAGCAGCCCCAACAGGGGGCTTAAAGACAATGAGCAGTTCTTC	CASSPNRGLKDNEQFF
TRBD1	-	TRBV27	TRBJ2-7	TGTGCCAGCACCCCTGTTCGGACAGGAACCTACGAGCAGTACTTC	CASTPVRTGTYEQYF
-	-	TRBV21-1	TRBJ1-1	TGTGCCAGCAGCGCCAAACAGGGAACCAAGGGTACTGAAGCTTTCTTT	CASSAKQGTKGTEAFF
-	-	TRBV5-1	TRBJ2-3	TGCGCCAGCAGCTGGGACGGCAGGGGACCGATCACAGATACGCAGTATTTT	CASSWDGRGPITDTQYF
TRBD2	-	TRBV25-1	TRBJ2-1	TGTGCCAGCAGTGAATTTACTAGCGGGAGCTACAATGAGCAGTTCTTC	CASSEFTSGSYNEQFF
-	few	TRBV5-1	TRBJ1-2	TGCGCCAGCAGCTTGGCCGCTGGGGCATCCTATGGCTACACCTTC	CASSLAAGASYGYTF
TRBD1	few	TRBV7-3	TRBJ2-2	TGTGCCAGCAGCTCGACAGGGTTTTACACCGGGGAGCTGTTTTTT	CASSSTGFYTGELFF
TRBD1	-	TRBV20-1	TRBJ1-2	TGCAGTGCTACGGACAGGGCCGGCTACACCTTC	CSATDRAGYTF
TRBD1	-	TRBV7-8	TRBJ2-2	TGTGCCAGCAGCTTAGGGACAGGGTTCGGGGAGCTGTTTTTT	CASSLGTGFGELFF
-	-	TRBV5-4	TRBJ2-5	TGTGCCAGCAAAACATCTCCAATAACGGGAGTGGGTCAAGAGACCCAGTACTTC	CASKTSPITGVGQETQYF
-	once	TRBV5-1	TRBJ2-7	TGCGCCAGCAGCTTGGTTAGCGGAGGGAGCTCCTACGAGCAGTACTTC	CASSLVSGGSSYEQYF
-	few	TRBV7-9	TRBJ1-5	TGTGCCAGCAGCAGGGACATGGGAGATGGTGGCAATCAGCCCCAGCATTTT	CASSRDMGDGGNQPQHF
TRBD2	-	TRBV6-1	TRBJ2-1	TGTGCCAGCAGTGCGGGGGGACTAGCGAAATACAATGAGCAGTTCTTC	CASSAGGLAKYNEQFF
TRBD2	-	TRBV10-3	TRBJ2-7	TGTGCCATCAGTGGAAGCGGGAGGGCGGGGTACGAGCAGTACTTC	CAISGSGRAGYEQYF
TRBD1	-	TRBV15	TRBJ2-7	TGTGCCACCAGCAGAGAGCAACAGGGGGTTTCCTACGAGCAGTACTTC	CATSREQQGVSYEQYF
TRBD1	-	TRBV11-2	TRBJ1-5	TGTGCCAGCAGCGACGGGACAGGGTATGTGGGTCAGCCCCAGCATTTT	CASSDGTGYVGQPQHF
-	-	TRBV5-6	TRBJ1-6	TGTGCCAGCAGCCCACACAGGGTTTCACCCCTCCACTTT	CASSPHRVSPLHF
TRBD1	-	TRBV28	TRBJ1-5	TGTGCCAGCAGTTTACCTAGACAGGGGGCAAGCAATCAGCCCCAGCATTTT	CASSLPRQGASNQPQHF
TRBD2	-	TRBV6-5	TRBJ2-1	TGTGCCAGCAGACCCATTGGACTAGTCAATGAGCAGTTCTTC	CASRPIGLVNEQFF
-	few	TRBV9	TRBJ2-5	TGTGCCAGCAGCAACCGGGATGGGGAGACCCAGTACTTC	CASSNRDGETQYF
-	-	TRBV19	TRBJ2-7	TGTGCCAGTAGTGGGAGCGCGCGGGACTACGAGCAGTACTTC	CASSGSARDYEQYF
-	-	TRBV27	TRBJ1-1	TGTGCCAGCAGTAGGCCAGGGGTTGATACTGAAGCTTTCTTT	CASSRPGVDTEAFF
TRBD2	-	TRBV2	TRBJ2-7	TGTGCCAGCAGACCAGCGGGAGGGCCGGGAGAGCAGTACTTC	CASRPAGGPGEQYF
TRBD1	once	TRBV7-9	TRBJ1-4	TGTGCCAGCAGCGGGTGGACAGGGAAGAGGGGAAATGAAAAACTGTTTTTT	CASSGWTGKRGNEKLFF
-	-	TRBV27	TRBJ2-7	TGTGCCAGCCGGGACTTTTCCTACGAGCAGTACTTC	CASRDFSYEQYF
-	-	TRBV27	TRBJ2-7	TGTGCCAGCAGTTTATCTGGCGGCTCCTACGAGCAGTACTTC	CASSLSGGSYEQYF
-	-	TRBV19	TRBJ2-3	TGTGCCAGTAGTGTCGGGATTACGCAGTATTTT	CASSVGITQYF
TRBD1	few	TRBV10-3	TRBJ2-2	TGTGCCATCAGTGAGTCTACAGGGGGGAACACCGGGGAGCTGTTTTTT	CAISESTGGNTGELFF
-	-	TRBV30	TRBJ2-5	TGTGCCTCACAGGTTACTTGGACCCAGTACTTC	CASQVTWTQYF
-	few	TRBV5-6	TRBJ2-7	TGTGCCAGCAGCTTCTTCTCTGGACAGCCCTCTCAGCAGTACTTC	CASSFFSGQPSQQYF
TRBD1	few	TRBV11-2	TRBJ1-5	TGTGCCAGCAGCTCTATACAGGGGGCGCAGGACCAGCCCCAGCATTTT	CASSSIQGAQDQPQHF
TRBD1	once	TRBV28	TRBJ1-6	TGTGCCAGCAGCCTCGGGACAGGGGAAAATTCACCCCTCCACTTT	CASSLGTGENSPLHF
TRBD1	-	TRBV13	TRBJ2-7	TGTGCCAGCAGCTCGACAGGGGTGGGGCAGTACTTC	CASSSTGVGQYF
-	-	TRBV4-1	TRBJ2-7	TGCGCCAGCAGCCAAGTAGCGACCTACGAGCAGTACTTC	CASSQVATYEQYF
-	-	TRBV5-4	TRBJ2-5	TGTGCCAGCAGCTTGGGACAGGTAGAGACCCAGTACTTC	CASSLGQVETQYF
-	-	TRBV6-5	TRBJ1-4	TGTGCCAGCAGTTACCTTGAAAAACTGTTTTTT	CASSYLEKLFF
TRBD1	-	TRBV7-9	TRBJ1-5	TGTGCCAGCAGCCAGGACAGGGAATATCAGCCCCAGCATTTT	CASSQDREYQPQHF
-	-	TRBV27	TRBJ2-7	TGTGCCAGCAGTCAAACCAAGGACAGCCCTTTTCAGTACTTC	CASSQTKDSPFQYF
-	-	TRBV29-1	TRBJ1-2	TGCAGCGTTGAAGTGAACAGCTATGGCTACACCTTC	CSVEVNSYGYTF
-	-	TRBV18	TRBJ2-7	TGTGCCAGCTCACCACTACGGGACGAGCAGTACTTC	CASSPLRDEQYF
TRBD2	-	TRBV5-1	TRBJ2-7	TGCGCCAGCAGCTTGGCCTTAAGCGGGAGTTACGAGCAGTACTTC	CASSLALSGSYEQYF
-	-	TRBV11-2	TRBJ2-2	TGTGCCAGCAGCTTAATCCGGGGCGGGGAGCTGTTTTTT	CASSLIRGGELFF
TRBD1	-	TRBV5-1	TRBJ2-5	TGCGCCAGCAGCTTGGGTGGACAGGGGGCCCGAGAGACCCAGTACTTC	CASSLGGQGARETQYF
TRBD2	-	TRBV5-6	TRBJ2-1	TGTGCCAGCAGCCTGACTAGCGAAGTCGGCAATGAGCAGTTCTTC	CASSLTSEVGNEQFF
-	-	TRBV29-1	TRBJ2-1	TGCAGCGTTGGAGGGACATTTACCTACAATGAGCAGTTCTTC	CSVGGTFTYNEQFF
TRBD1	once	TRBV5-1	TRBJ1-1	TGCGCCAGCAGCTTGACCGGGACAGCGAACACTGAAGCTTTCTTT	CASSLTGTANTEAFF
-	-	TRBV30	TRBJ2-7	TGTGCCTGGAGTGTAGCGGCCCTGGCCGAGCAGTACTTC	CAWSVAALAEQYF